The 2 T cell receptor beta chains below come from one sample, sequenced in a study of early stage breast cancer tumors. Generated by immunoSEQ multiplex PCR, the TCRdb table keeps only in-frame clones and is missing some. The table includes about 48,000 clones, 83% detected once. Sequenced material: blood. The source is a person in their fifties or sixties with breast cancer.

The rearrangement links TRBV11-2 to TRBJ1-5; possible D gene TRBD1, 6 bases. The CDR3 covers 15 residues. Between the trimmed V and J ends, which lost 1 base and 0 bases, there was a span of 7 bases. Germline V gene data show CDR1 as SGHAT and CDR2 as FQNNGV. The DNA for the CDR3 is TGTGCCAGCAGCTTAGGAGGGGGTAGCAATCAGCCCCAGCATTTT. This codes for CASSLGGGSNQPQHF.

The chain recombines TRBV28 with TRBJ1-2; 9 bases fit TRBD1. Germline CDR1 MDHEN, CDR2 SYDVKM. V lost 2 bases, J lost 4 bases, and 5 bases stayed unmatched. This CDR3 region has 15 residues. The CDR3 region has the DNA TGTGCCAGCAGTTTACCCTGGACAGGGGTCTATGGCTACACCTTC. This encodes CASSLPWTGVYGYTF.